This TCR beta chain was recovered during a study of long-term antiretroviral therapy in people with HIV. Study-wide background: The earliest samples predate the 2015 immediate-ART recommendation by about a decade.

Treatment for every participant with HIV took place in the United States. The assay used was immunoSEQ (version v3.0), run at survey level. Profiling relied on immunoSEQ multiplex PCR, and the TCRdb table lists in-frame clones only, not all of them. This sample carries about 27,000 clones, less than 85% of them seen once, and the ten largest clones take around 9.6%. Germline assignment: CDR1 GTSNPN and CDR2 SVGIG (reference sequence). The germline V and J ends were trimmed by 5 bases and 5 bases, with 11 bases remaining between them. The CDR3 runs to 12 residues. Overall study results and limits: Despite increasing after ART, diversity remained lower than that of transplant donor controls. Every time point showed a repertoire led by clones expanded before ART.

A word on this clone: Its target is unknown.

This chain connects TRBV30 to TRBJ2-3; perhaps TRBD2 as D (6 bases). This TCR came from a man in his forties with HIV. Sequencing used unsorted PBMCs, obtained 2.3 years after starting antiretroviral therapy. CDR3 in DNA: TGTGCCTGGGGACTATCTGTAGATACGCAGTATTTT. It encodes CAWGLSVDTQYF. The entire variable domain, with the rest obtained from reference TRBV30 and TRBJ2-3, is as follows: SQTIHQWPATLVQPVGSPLSLECTVEGTSNPNLYWYRQAAGRGLQLLFYSVGIGQISSEVPQNLSASRPQDRQFILSSKKLLLSDSGFYLCAWGLSVDTQYFGPGTRLTVL.